These 22 T cell receptor beta chains came from one sample sequenced in a study of T cell repertoires in cytomegalovirus infection. TCRdb fed the reads into MiXCR, producing one record per CDR3 protein. This sample carries about 530,000 distinct CDR3 sequences, around a quarter of them seen once, and the ten largest clones take under 15%. Sample: PBMCs. Receptors were obtained from a human donor in good health (CMV status not recorded). Some clones in this sample may be carry-over from other donors' samples.

This chain joins TRBV20-1 and TRBJ2-1; 10 nucleotides match TRBD2. This CDR3 region has 16 residues. Unmatched junction bases numbered 4, after V lost 0 bases and J lost 2 bases. CDR1 DFQATT and CDR2 SNEGSKA come from the germline V gene (reference sequence). CDR3 sequence (DNA): TGCAGTGCTAGAGATCGGACTAGCGGCACCTACAATGAGCAGTTCTTC. It is translated as CSARDRTSGTYNEQFF.

This clonotype has at least ten counts. V and J are TRBV6-2 or TRBV6-3 and TRBJ2-1; the D gene is possibly TRBD2 (6 bases). V was trimmed by 0 bases and J by 1 base, leaving 10 bases between them. There are 16 residues in the CDR3. Germline lookup yields CDR1 MNHEY and CDR2 SVGEGT. The CDR3 DNA sequence: TGTGCCAGCAGTTACTCGGTCAGCGGGTCCTACAATGAGCAGTTCTTC. Encoded protein: CASSYSVSGSYNEQFF.

Only one count was recorded for this clonotype. The rearrangement joins TRBV27 to TRBJ2-7; perhaps TRBD2 as D (6 bases). Germline values: CDR1 MNHEY, CDR2 SMNVEV (reference sequence). V shed 4 bases and J shed 0 bases, with 16 bases lying between them. The CDR3 is made up of 16 amino acids. CDR3 DNA: TGTGCCAGCAGTTCACCCGCTAGCGCAAGCTCCTACGAGCAGTACTTC. Amino acids: CASSSPASASSYEQYF.

The chain uses TRBV29-1 and TRBJ2-3; TRBD2 might be the D (5 bases). V was pared by 2 bases and J by 1 base, with 16 bases between. The CDR3 is 16 amino acids. Looked up from germline, CDR1 is SQVTM and CDR2 is ANQGSEA. The CDR3 sequence is CSVESRAVGGTDTQYF. CDR3 DNA: TGCAGCGTTGAATCGAGGGCCGTAGGAGGCACAGATACGCAGTATTTT.

The chain couples TRBV25-1 to TRBJ2-5; a possible D gene is TRBD1 (6 bases). In germline, CDR1 is MGHDK, CDR2 SYGVNS. Trimming stripped 6 bases from V and 2 bases from J, with 19 bases between. The CDR3 covers 16 residues. DNA for the CDR3: TGTGCCAGCAGGGGATACCGGGACAAGGTACAAGAGACCCAGTACTTC. It specifies CASRGYRDKVQETQYF. The full variable domain, in which reference TRBV25-1 and TRBJ2-5 provide the parts outside the CDR3, is EADIYQTPRYLVIGTGKKITLECSQTMGHDKMYWYQQDPGMELHLIHYSYGVNSTEKGDLSSESTVSRIRTEHFPLTLESARPSHTSQYLCASRGYRDKVQETQYFGPGTRLLVL.

This sequence joins TRBV24-1 and TRBJ1-1; TRBD1 is a possible D gene (6 bases). The V end was cut by 10 bases, the J end by 5 bases, with 22 bases between. Germline-derived CDR1 and CDR2 are KGHDR and SFDVKD. The CDR3 has 15 residues. The CDR3 DNA reads TGTGCCACTCCCTGGACAGCTAAATCGGGGACTGAAGCTTTCTTT. It yields the protein CATPWTAKSGTEAFF.

This sequence joins TRBV7-9 and TRBJ2-2, with 9 nucleotides matching TRBD1. The CDR3 covers 16 residues. The ends lost 5 bases at V and 6 bases at J; junction bases unmatched: 10. CDR1 is SEHNR and CDR2 is FQNEAQ in the germline V gene (reference sequence). The CDR3 bases are TGTGCCAGCAGCACCGGACAGGGGAGAATGGCCGGGGAGCTGTTTTTT. It is translated as CASSTGQGRMAGELFF. The entire variable domain, with the rest obtained from reference TRBV7-9 and TRBJ2-2, is as follows: DTGVSQNPRHKITKRGQNVTFRCDPISEHNRLYWYRQTLGQGPEFLTYFQNEAQLEKSRLLSDRFSAERPKGSFSTLEIQRTEQGDSAMYLCASSTGQGRMAGELFFGEGSRLTVL.

J is TRBJ2-3 and V is TRBV4-1, with 11 bases identical to TRBD1. The CDR3 totals 16 residues. V gave up 4 bases and J gave up 6 bases; unmatched junction bases: 9. CDR1 and CDR2 from the germline V gene are MGHRA and YSYEKL. DNA for the CDR3: TGCGCCAGCAGCCTGGCCGGACAGGGGGCGGGGGATACGCAGTATTTT. It yields the protein CASSLAGQGAGDTQYF.

The CDR3 bases are TGCAGCACCTGGACAGGACCCTATGGCTACACCTTC. This translates into CSTWTGPYGYTF. This chain links TRBV29-1 with TRBJ1-2; 7 bases align to TRBD1. The J segment lost 4 bases and the V segment lost 8 bases, leaving 7 bases of the junction unmatched. The CDR3 is 12 residues long. The germline V gene encodes CDR1 SQVTM and CDR2 ANQGSEA.

V usage is TRBV11-2 and J usage is TRBJ2-6; D is unclear. The CDR3 has 16 residues. V lost 0 bases and J 2 bases, leaving 8 bases between the germline ends. CDR1 and CDR2 (germline): SGHAT, FQNNGV. CDR3 loop: CASSLESAPGANVLTF. CDR3 bases: TGTGCCAGCAGCTTAGAGAGTGCTCCTGGGGCCAACGTCCTGACTTTC.

This clonotype has more than one count but fewer than ten. The chain carries TRBV7-2 and TRBJ1-1; TRBD1 matches 7 bases. The CDR3 length is 16 residues. The trim removed 2 bases at V and 1 base at J, leaving 7 bases unmatched. The germline CDR1 and CDR2 sequences are SGHTA and FQGNSA. This chain's CDR3 is CASSLWAGGRNTEAFF. CDR3 bases: TGTGCCAGCAGCTTATGGGCAGGGGGGAGGAACACTGAAGCTTTCTTT.

J is TRBJ2-7 and V is TRBV6-1; possibly TRBD2 for D (6 bases). Germline V gene sequence: CDR1 MNHNS, CDR2 SASEGT. The CDR3 loop spans 14 amino acids. Trimming pared 4 bases from V and 3 bases from J, leaving 13 bases between. The CDR3 loop reads CASSASGSNYEQYV. The CDR3 nucleotides are TGTGCCAGCAGTGCGTCCGGGAGCAACTACGAGCAGTACGTC.

The rearrangement joins TRBV6-2 or TRBV6-3 to TRBJ2-7; 7 nucleotides line up with TRBD1. Trimming removed 2 bases from V and 6 bases from J; junction bases left unmatched: 4. Looked up from germline, CDR1 is MNHEY and CDR2 is SVGEGT. The CDR3 has 13 amino acids. DNA of the CDR3: TGTGCCAGCAGTTACCAGGGGGAAGGCGAGCAGTACGTC. Translating it yields CASSYQGEGEQYV.

This clonotype has just a few counts. The gene calls are TRBV7-3 and TRBJ2-7, with a possible D match to TRBD2 (6 bases). The germline V gene has CDR1 SGHTA and CDR2 FQGTGA. This CDR3 region has 17 residues. Trimming stripped 1 base from V and 4 bases from J, with 20 bases between. CDR3 amino acids: CASSLKQPVDYPYEQYF. In DNA form, the CDR3 reads TGTGCCAGCAGCTTAAAGCAACCCGTGGACTATCCTTACGAGCAGTACTTC.

In this sample, this clonotype turned up many times. The chain is built from TRBV12-3 or TRBV12-4 and TRBJ1-4; a possible D gene is TRBD1 (5 bases). The V end was cut by 6 bases, the J end by 8 bases, with 19 bases between. The CDR3 runs 15 residues. CDR3 sequence: CASRLTGLPREKLFF. CDR3 DNA: TGTGCCAGCAGACTTACAGGACTCCCACGGGAAAAACTGTTTTTT.

This chain joins TRBV7-4 and TRBJ1-3, with 9 bases aligning to TRBD1. The ends lost 5 bases at V and 2 bases at J; junction bases unmatched: 7. The CDR3 is 16 residues long. Germline V lookup: CDR1 SGHVT, CDR2 SQSDAQ. CDR3 bases: TGTGCCAGCAGCCCTGGACAGGGGAGAGCTGGAAACACCATATATTTT. Its translation: CASSPGQGRAGNTIYF.

This clonotype has only a few counts. The rearrangement joins TRBV28 to TRBJ2-2; 9 bases line up with TRBD1. Germline CDR1 is MDHEN and CDR2 is SYDVKM. J gave up 4 bases and V 3 bases, and 15 bases lay outside the gene matches. The CDR3 has 19 amino acids. The chain's CDR3 is CASSFGTGFFGTTTGELFF. The CDR3 DNA reads TGTGCCAGCAGTTTTGGGACAGGGTTTTTCGGGACTACCACCGGGGAGCTGTTTTTT.

V gene TRBV7-9 combines with J gene TRBJ2-7, with D tentatively TRBD1 or TRBD2 (5 bases each). V was clipped by 3 bases and J by 4 bases, with 10 bases between them. Germline-derived CDR1 and CDR2 are SEHNR and FQNEAQ (reference sequence). The CDR3 spans 13 residues. The CDR3 loop reads CASSFLGEYEQYV. CDR3 DNA sequence: TGTGCCAGCAGCTTTTTGGGGGAATACGAGCAGTACGTC.

This chain joins TRBV2 and TRBJ1-5; D may be TRBD1 (5 bases). V lost 11 bases, J lost 6 bases, and 17 bases lay in between. Germline-derived CDR1 and CDR2 are SNHLY and FYNNEI. The CDR3 totals 13 residues. The DNA of the CDR3 is TGTGCCTCTTCACGGCAGGGTGTTCAGCCCCAGCATTTT. This sequence encodes CASSRQGVQPQHF.

V usage is TRBV7-8 and J usage is TRBJ2-7, with a tentative D call TRBD2 (6 bases). The germline V gene has CDR1 SGHVS and CDR2 FQNEAQ. The CDR3 is 15 residues long. Trimming pared 3 bases from V and 1 base from J, leaving 13 bases between. CDR3 nucleotide sequence: TGTGCCAGCAGCTTCTTTAGCGGACGATCCTACGAGCAGTACTTC. It yields the protein CASSFFSGRSYEQYF.

The J gene is TRBJ1-4, the V gene TRBV3-1; D perhaps matches TRBD1 (6 bases). Germline CDR1 LGHDT, CDR2 YNNKEL (reference sequence). This CDR3 contains 16 residues. V was clipped by 0 bases and J by 7 bases, with 15 bases between them. The CDR3, as DNA: TGTGCCAGCAGCCAAGATAAGGGGGTGGCGGCTGAAAAACTGTTTTTT. The encoded protein is CASSQDKGVAAEKLFF.

This clonotype occurred many times. V usage is TRBV7-6 and J usage is TRBJ2-7; tentatively, D is TRBD2 (5 bases). The CDR3 is 17 amino acids. From germline, CDR1 is SGHVS and CDR2 FNYEAQ. With 0 bases removed from V and 0 bases from J, the gap between germline ends came to 15 bases. DNA for the CDR3: TGTGCCAGCAGCTTAGCTGCCCTAGCTGAGAGCTCCTACGAGCAGTACTTC. This encodes CASSLAALAESSYEQYF. Drawing the rest from reference TRBV7-6 and TRBJ2-7, the complete variable domain is GAGVSQSPRYKVTKRGQDVALRCDPISGHVSLYWYRQALGQGPEFLTYFNYEAQQDKSGLPNDRFSAERPEGSISTLTIQRTEQRDSAMYRCASSLAALAESSYEQYFGPGTRLTVT.